The clone carrying this T cell receptor (beta chain) was seen once. RNA transcripts provided the source from which TCR beta CDR3 regions were amplified. HTBI primers were used for first-round RT-PCR of the TCR CDR3. Via MiXCR, TCRdb re-called the multiplex PCR reads, giving one row per CDR3 protein. The sample has about 610,000 distinct CDR3 sequences, more than 45% seen once. These data are taken from a study of T cells in Graves' hyperthyroidism and ophthalmopathy. The sequence came from a young woman with Graves' hyperthyroidism. Sequenced input: peripheral blood or thyroid tissue (not recorded which).

CDR3 amino acids: CSADGAYEQYF. Here the CDR3 DNA reads TGCAGCGCGGACGGAGCCTACGAGCAGTACTTC. This chain joins TRBV29-1 and TRBJ2-7; D unresolved. CDR1 SQVTM and CDR2 ANQGSEA come from the germline V gene. V lost 7 bases, J lost 2 bases, and 9 bases lay in between. The length of the CDR3 is 11 residues.